A single sample is the source of the 12 T cell receptor beta chains below, sequenced in a study of control samples from healthy donors and cancer patients. TCRdb keeps only in-frame clones here, not all; method: immunoSEQ multiplex PCR. Among some 74,000 clones listed, roughly 88% were seen once. Sequenced material: blood. These receptors all stem from a woman aged 45-65 years in good health.

The V gene is TRBV14, the J gene TRBJ2-1; TRBD2 aligns across 8 bases. Germline V lookup: CDR1 SGHDN, CDR2 FVKESK. J lost 4 bases, V lost 4 bases, and 6 bases had no gene match. The CDR3 length is 15 residues. The chain's CDR3 is CASSLHGGDYNEQFF. The DNA for the CDR3 is TGTGCCAGCAGCCTACACGGGGGGGATTACAATGAGCAGTTCTTC. The full variable domain, its missing parts supplied by reference TRBV14 and TRBJ2-1, is EAGVTQFPSHSVIEKGQTVTLRCDPISGHDNLYWYRRVMGKEIKFLLHFVKESKQDESGMPNNRFLAERTGGTYSTLKVQPAELEDSGVYFCASSLHGGDYNEQFFGPGTRLTVL.

The J gene is TRBJ2-3, the V gene TRBV7-2; 9 positions match TRBD1. The germline V gene has CDR1 SGHTA and CDR2 FQGNSA. Trimming cost V 1 base and J 7 bases; bases outside gene matches: 3. The CDR3 covers 14 residues. CDR3 nucleotides: TGTGCCAGCAGCTTAGAACAGGGGGCGTATACGCAGTATTTT. Translating gives CASSLEQGAYTQYF.

The gene calls are TRBV5-6 and TRBJ1-2; D gene unclear. The CDR3 runs to 13 residues. V lost 1 base and J lost 8, with 12 bases in between. The germline CDR1 and CDR2 sequences are SGHDT and YYEEEE. The DNA of the CDR3 is TGTGCCAGCAGCTTGTTTACATGGGAGGGCTACACCTTC. Encoded protein: CASSLFTWEGYTF.

There are a few counts of this clone. The chain combines TRBV11-3 with TRBJ2-2, with D perhaps TRBD1 (5 bases). Between the trimmed V and J ends, which lost 4 bases and 0 bases, there was a span of 6 bases. Germline CDR1 and CDR2: SGHNT and YENEEA. This CDR3 region has 14 residues. This CDR3 reads CASSSTANTGELFF. The DNA of the CDR3 is TGTGCCAGCAGCTCGACAGCGAACACCGGGGAGCTGTTTTTT.

The chain uses TRBV4-2 and TRBJ2-3; D is ambiguous. This CDR3 contains 15 residues. V lost 1 base and J lost 4, with 12 bases in between. The germline gives CDR1 LGHNA, CDR2 YNFKEQ. CDR3 in amino acids: CASSQALSSADTQYF. CDR3 DNA sequence: TGTGCCAGCAGCCAAGCCCTTAGCAGCGCAGATACGCAGTATTTT.

The chain combines TRBV5-6 with TRBJ2-3, with 9 bases lining up with TRBD1. The J segment lost 2 bases and the V segment lost 4 bases, leaving 5 bases of the junction unmatched. CDR3 size: 15 residues. Germline CDR1 is SGHDT and CDR2 is YYEEEE. Here the CDR3 DNA reads TGTGCCAGCAGCGGAAACAGGGGGCTCACAGATACGCAGTATTTT. Translation gives CASSGNRGLTDTQYF.

On this clone itself: Its ends do not fully match the called genes, so a read error is possible. The V call is TRBV14, the J call TRBJ1-4; D possibly corresponds to TRBD1 (5 bases). Germline V gene data show CDR1 as SGHDN and CDR2 as FVKESK. This CDR3 contains 13 residues. The CDR3: CASSQQVTGLRIF. In DNA form, the CDR3 reads TGTGCCAGCAGCCAACAAGTAACAGGCCTAAGGATTTTT.

The rearrangement uses TRBV10-3 and TRBJ1-4; D unresolved. This CDR3 has 16 amino acids. Germline V CDR1 and CDR2: ENHRY, SYGVKD. Trimming left V 0 bases short and J 0 bases short, with 8 bases between. The chain's CDR3 is CAISESSTSTNEKLFF. For the CDR3, the DNA is TGTGCCATCAGTGAGTCGTCTACGTCAACTAATGAAAAACTGTTTTTT.

The V gene is TRBV5-6, the J gene TRBJ1-5; 7 bases align to TRBD1. CDR3 length: 14 amino acids. The germline V gene has CDR1 SGHDT and CDR2 YYEEEE. V trimming: 4 bases; J trimming: 6 bases; junction bases outside the gene matches: 7. The CDR3 is CASSGGTVGQPQHF. The DNA for the CDR3 is TGTGCCAGCAGCGGTGGGACAGTAGGTCAGCCCCAGCATTTT.

This clone was detected once. CDR3: CASSEYYYTEAFF. The CDR3 bases are TGTGCCAGCAGTGAATACTATTACACTGAAGCTTTCTTT. The chain has TRBV6-1 and TRBJ1-1, with D unclear. The CDR3 loop spans 13 amino acids. Between the trimmed V and J ends, which lost 2 bases and 3 bases, there was a span of 7 bases. CDR1 MNHNS and CDR2 SASEGT come from the germline V gene.

The CDR3 loop reads CASTHTHEQFF. The CDR3 coding sequence is TGTGCCAGCACCCACACCCATGAGCAGTTCTTC. The chain links TRBV5-8 to TRBJ2-1, with no clear D. The CDR3 extends over 11 amino acids. V lost 6 bases, J lost 8 bases, and 9 bases lay in between. Per germline, CDR1 SGHTS and CDR2 YDEGEE.

This chain connects TRBV6-7 to TRBJ1-3; a weak D match, TRBD1 (6 bases). TRBV6-7 is given ORF status, its function remaining uncertain. This CDR3 is 14 amino acids long. Trimming shortened V by 2 bases and J by 3 bases, and 8 bases separated the two germline ends. CDR3 in DNA: TGTGCCAGCAGTTACGAGGGGGTTGGAAACACCATATATTTT. Its protein is CASSYEGVGNTIYF.